The sequence of this T cell receptor (beta chain) was determined in a study of cytomegalovirus exposure and HLA in healthy donors. For the study at large: When 350 to 500 donors were genotyped, 81% of them were found to fall in the Caucasian-associated ancestry cluster.

Study-level points and caveats: The authors later linked a missense DCLRE1C variant to TCR beta V- and J-gene trimming. The study flagged 150 to 200 TCR beta chains as cytomegalovirus-associated.

CDR1 and CDR2 from the germline V gene are SGHKS and YYEKEE (reference sequence). V gave up 4 bases and J gave up 1 base, with 7 bases separating them. The CDR3 sequence is 13 residues long. Notes on this clone: Its target is not known.

The PCR ran on 60 Vbeta and 13 Jbeta primers. Using immunoSEQ multiplex PCR, the repertoire was profiled, and TCRdb retains in-frame clones only, with some absent. The profile shows some 97,000 clones, around 83% of them singletons. Sampled while nominally healthy, donors likely had unrecorded immune exposures. The chain joins TRBV5-5 to TRBJ2-3; D call uncertain. The sequenced material came from PBMCs. This clonotype was obtained from a woman aged 18-29 years in good health and CMV-seronegative. In DNA, the CDR3 is TGTGCCAGCAGCCCGTTTGGCACAGATACGCAGTATTTT. Translation gives CASSPFGTDTQYF. Drawing the rest from reference TRBV5-5 and TRBJ2-3, the complete variable domain is DAGVTQSPTHLIKTRGQQVTLRCSPISGHKSVSWYQQVLGQGPQFIFQYYEKEERGRGNFPDRFSARQFPNYSSELNVNALLLGDSALYLCASSPFGTDTQYFGPGTRLTVL.